This T cell receptor beta chain was recovered during a study of vaccination and CD4 T cells after COVID-19. In the study overall: The study enrolled six male and four female convalescents, two of whom were Hispanic. The stimulus for the cells was overlapping spike peptides derived from SARS-CoV-2, HCoV-NL63, HCoV-OC43 and HCoV-229E.

V lost 3 bases, J lost 6 bases, and 7 bases stayed unmatched. From germline, CDR1 is SNHLY and CDR2 FYNNEI. The CDR3 sequence is 15 residues long. This sample's treatment: approximately 10-day PBMC culture with coronavirus spike peptide pools or control peptides (ViraFEST assay). When about ten days of culture had elapsed, CD4+ T cells were isolated by negative selection. In this sample, this clonotype turned up a few times. Its antigen is undetermined. Sequencing of the DNA from cultured CD4+ T cells was carried out with the Oncomine TCR Beta short-read assay. One entry per CDR3 protein results from TCRdb running MiXCR on the PCR reads. The sample lists about 15,000 distinct CDR3 sequences, 48% occurring once.

Sequencing was done on a sample of CD4+ T cells from blood, cultured in vitro. This clonotype originated in a human donor who had recovered from COVID-19. The V call is TRBV2, the J call TRBJ1-5; 8 nucleotides match TRBD1. Here the CDR3 DNA reads TGTGCCAGCAGTGAGGGACAGGTCTTCAGTCAGCCCCAGCATTTT. Protein product: CASSEGQVFSQPQHF.